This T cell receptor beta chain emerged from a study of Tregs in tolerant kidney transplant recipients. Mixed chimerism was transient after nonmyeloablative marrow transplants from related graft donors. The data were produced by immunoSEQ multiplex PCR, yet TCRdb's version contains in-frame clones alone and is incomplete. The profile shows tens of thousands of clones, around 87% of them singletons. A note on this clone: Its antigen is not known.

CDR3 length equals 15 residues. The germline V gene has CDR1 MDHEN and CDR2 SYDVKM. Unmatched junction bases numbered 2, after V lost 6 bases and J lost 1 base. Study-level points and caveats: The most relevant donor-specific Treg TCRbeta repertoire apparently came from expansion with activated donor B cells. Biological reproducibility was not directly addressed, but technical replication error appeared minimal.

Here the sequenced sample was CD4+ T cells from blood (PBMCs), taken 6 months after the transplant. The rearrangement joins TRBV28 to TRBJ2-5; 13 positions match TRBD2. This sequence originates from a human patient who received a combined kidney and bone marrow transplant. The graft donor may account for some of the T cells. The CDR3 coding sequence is TGTGCCAGCAGCGGACTAGCGGGGGCCCAAGAGACCCAGTACTTC. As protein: CASSGLAGAQETQYF.